This TCR beta chain was found in a study of T cells in Graves' hyperthyroidism and ophthalmopathy. There were TCR beta CDR3 regions amplified from RNA transcripts. The HTBI primer set drove a first-round RT-PCR of the TCR CDR3. TCRdb reprocessed the multiplex PCR reads with MiXCR, giving one entry per CDR3 protein. The repertoire has approximately 600,000 distinct CDR3 sequences, 20% to 25% of them found once; the top ten carry 30% to 40%. The receptor was isolated from a man aged 25-40 years with Graves' ophthalmopathy. The sequenced sample was blood.

For the CDR3, the DNA is TGTGCCAGCAGCTCCGGGACATACGCGAACACCGGGGAGCTGTTTTTT. Its protein is CASSSGTYANTGELFF. The rearrangement joins TRBV28 to TRBJ2-2, with D maybe TRBD1 (6 bases). Per germline, CDR1 MDHEN and CDR2 SYDVKM. The CDR3 runs 16 residues. Trimming shortened V by 6 bases and J by 0 bases, and 14 bases separated the two germline ends.